This T cell receptor (beta chain) was sequenced during a study of T cell repertoires in cytomegalovirus infection. As for the study in general: Well-studied HLA-B-restricted epitopes and recently identified HLA-C-restricted epitopes of CMV were both used in the study. CMV infection together with matching HLA type was indicated by public TCR beta signatures.

This clonotype was counted between two and nine times. What it recognizes is unknown. Per the germline V gene, CDR1 is SGHRS and CDR2 is YFSETQ. J lost 1 base, V lost 7 bases, and 10 bases had no gene match. This CDR3 comprises 15 residues. TCRdb passed the reads through MiXCR, listing each CDR3 protein once. The sample has about 900,000 distinct CDR3 sequences; roughly 31% are singletons. General study findings and limits: The ex vivo response was dominated by HLA-C-restricted CMV-specific TCR beta clonotypes. People with CMV and the relevant HLA were identified by cumulative public TCR beta family frequency.

The TCR originated in a human donor in good health (CMV status not recorded). Some clones in this sample may be carry-over from other donors' samples. This chain uses TRBV5-1 with TRBJ1-1; 7 bases fit TRBD1. Here the sequenced sample was cultured CD8+ T cells from PBMCs, taken from culture after CMV antigen stimulation. CDR3 sequence: CASWGRQGGNTEAFF. CDR3 nucleotide sequence: TGCGCCAGCTGGGGCCGACAGGGTGGGAACACTGAAGCTTTCTTT.